This is a list of T cell receptor beta chains from one sample in a study of cytomegalovirus exposure and HLA in healthy donors. Only in-frame clones appear in the TCRdb table, and some are missing; sequencing was by immunoSEQ multiplex PCR. This sample has 95,000 to 150,000 clones, with around 77% found just once. Material for sequencing was PBMCs. These receptors all come from a man aged 18 to 29 in good health and CMV-seropositive. Both conserved end residues are part of each CDR3. A D gene is named only where the DNA matches it firmly. A row's size may be missing; if present it is once, few, many or a size class.

j_gene | v_gene | abundance | d_gene | CDR3aa | CDR3nt
TRBJ1-6 | TRBV27 | few | - | CASRDHQGGVNSPLHF | TGTGCCAGCAGAGACCACCAGGGCGGCGTTAATTCACCCCTCCACTTT
TRBJ2-1 | TRBV19 | - | - | CASSGDTYNEQFF | TGTGCCAGTAGTGGGGACACCTACAATGAGCAGTTCTTC
TRBJ1-5 | TRBV4-1 | - | TRBD1 | CASSPGQGPISNQPQHF | TGCGCCAGCAGCCCAGGACAGGGTCCCATTAGCAATCAGCCCCAGCATTTT
TRBJ2-7 | TRBV5-1 | few | TRBD2 | CASSFYAGDYEQYF | TGCGCCAGCAGCTTTTATGCGGGAGATTACGAGCAGTACTTC
TRBJ1-1 | TRBV11-2 | - | - | CASSLGTPRGTEAFF | TGTGCCAGCAGCTTAGGGACCCCTAGGGGCACTGAAGCTTTCTTT
TRBJ2-1 | TRBV25-1 | - | - | CASSGQTRNEQFF | TGTGCCAGCAGTGGTCAGACCAGGAATGAGCAGTTCTTC
TRBJ1-1 | TRBV25-1 | once | - | CASSEWGLQNTEAFF | TGTGCCAGCAGTGAATGGGGACTGCAGAACACTGAAGCTTTCTTT
TRBJ2-1 | TRBV7-3 | - | - | CASSLKPGHREQFF | TGTGCCAGCAGCTTAAAGCCGGGACATCGGGAGCAGTTCTTC
TRBJ1-3 | TRBV6-1 | - | - | CASIAVWSSGNTIYF | TGTGCCAGCATCGCGGTTTGGAGCTCTGGAAACACCATATATTTT
TRBJ2-6 | TRBV25-1 | - | - | CASSEGYGANGLTF | TGTGCCAGCAGTGAGGGTTATGGGGCCAACGGCCTGACTTTC
TRBJ2-7 | TRBV27 | - | TRBD1 | CASSASGTGFSEQYF | TGTGCCAGCAGTGCCAGTGGGACAGGGTTTTCCGAGCAGTACTTC
TRBJ2-5 | TRBV7-6 | - | - | CASSLYSETQYF | TGTGCCAGCAGCTTATATTCGGAGACCCAGTACTTC
TRBJ2-7 | TRBV28 | - | - | CASSFYYEQYF | TGTGCCAGCAGTTTTTACTACGAGCAGTACTTC
TRBJ1-6 | TRBV9 | - | TRBD1 | CASSDPGTGNSPLHF | TGTGCCAGCAGCGACCCGGGGACAGGCAATTCACCCCTCCACTTT
TRBJ2-7 | TRBV28 | - | TRBD1 | CASRDRGTWYEQYF | TGTGCCAGCAGGGACAGGGGGACTTGGTACGAGCAGTACTTC
TRBJ1-1 | TRBV7-6 | once | - | CASSLVNFRGKNTEAFF | TGTGCCAGCAGCTTAGTAAACTTCAGGGGAAAGAACACTGAAGCTTTCTTT
TRBJ2-3 | TRBV30 | - | TRBD2 | CAVATSGTDTQYF | TGTGCCGTCGCTACTAGCGGCACAGATACGCAGTATTTT
TRBJ2-4 | TRBV27 | - | TRBD1 | CASSLATGGRNSQYF | TGTGCCAGCAGTTTGGCGACAGGGGGGCGGAACAGTCAGTACTTC
TRBJ2-1 | TRBV5-1 | - | TRBD1 | CASSLQGQGTPEQFF | TGCGCCAGCAGCTTGCAGGGACAGGGGACCCCTGAGCAGTTCTTC
TRBJ2-1 | TRBV30 | - | - | CAWWHENNEQFF | TGTGCCTGGTGGCACGAAAACAATGAGCAGTTCTTC
TRBJ2-5 | TRBV6-5 | few | - | CASTPGGSFFETQYF | TGTGCCAGCACCCCAGGTGGCAGTTTTTTCGAGACCCAGTACTTC
TRBJ2-7 | TRBV5-6 | - | - | CASSLDFYEQYF | TGTGCCAGCAGCTTAGACTTCTACGAGCAGTACTTC
TRBJ2-3 | TRBV6-4 | few | TRBD1 | CASSAGTGATDTQYF | TGTGCCAGCAGTGCCGGGACAGGGGCCACAGATACGCAGTATTTT
TRBJ1-1 | TRBV6-1 | - | - | CASSTRNTEAFF | TGTGCCAGCAGTACAAGGAACACTGAAGCTTTCTTT
TRBJ2-1 | TRBV25-1 | - | TRBD2 | CASSESGTSGGDYNEQFF | TGTGCCAGCAGTGAATCGGGGACTAGCGGGGGAGATTACAATGAGCAGTTCTTC
TRBJ2-3 | TRBV7-9 | - | - | CASSLAGTETSTDTQYF | TGTGCCAGCAGCTTAGCCGGGACTGAGACTAGCACAGATACGCAGTATTTT
TRBJ2-2 | TRBV5-1 | - | TRBD1 | CASGSRDRAPLTNTGELFF | TGCGCCAGCGGATCGAGGGACAGGGCGCCCCTAACGAACACCGGGGAGCTGTTTTTT
TRBJ1-2 | TRBV27 | - | - | CASSGRGTTYGYTF | TGTGCCAGCAGTGGGCGAGGGACAACCTATGGCTACACCTTC
TRBJ2-3 | TRBV7-8 | - | - | CASSYAGQASDTQYF | TGTGCCAGCAGCTACGCAGGACAAGCCTCCGATACGCAGTATTTT
TRBJ2-3 | TRBV27 | - | - | CASSLGPDIADTQYF | TGTGCCAGCAGTTTAGGGCCCGACATAGCAGATACGCAGTATTTT
TRBJ2-2 | TRBV18 | once | - | CASSPRARNTGELFF | TGTGCCAGCTCACCACGTGCCAGAAACACCGGGGAGCTGTTTTTT
TRBJ2-7 | TRBV19 | - | TRBD1 | CASSFQTGGLYEQYF | TGTGCCAGTAGTTTCCAGACAGGGGGCCTCTACGAGCAGTACTTC
TRBJ2-2 | TRBV28 | - | TRBD2 | CASSSGTQTGELFF | TGTGCCAGCAGTAGCGGGACCCAGACCGGGGAGCTGTTTTTT
TRBJ1-1 | TRBV10-2 | once | - | CASRQENTEAFF | TGCGCCAGCAGACAGGAGAACACTGAAGCTTTCTTT
TRBJ1-5 | TRBV2 | - | TRBD1 | CASTRGGSNQPQHF | TGTGCCAGCACTCGAGGGGGCTCAAATCAGCCCCAGCATTTT
TRBJ2-7 | TRBV5-5 | - | - | CASSLGDKYSYEQYF | TGTGCCAGCAGCTTGGGGGACAAATACTCCTACGAGCAGTACTTC
TRBJ2-7 | TRBV4-2 | once | - | CASSQGSGTIAYEQYF | TGTGCCAGCAGCCAAGGATCCGGGACAATCGCCTACGAGCAGTACTTC
TRBJ1-1 | TRBV2 | - | - | CASGGTSTEAFF | TGTGCCAGTGGGGGGACGTCGACTGAAGCTTTCTTT
TRBJ2-5 | TRBV29-1 | few | TRBD2 | CSVVRGDGQETQYF | TGCAGCGTTGTACGGGGGGACGGACAAGAGACCCAGTACTTC
TRBJ1-5 | TRBV6-1 | few | TRBD1 | CASSEGTGGRQPQHF | TGTGCCAGCAGTGAAGGGACAGGGGGCCGTCAGCCCCAGCATTTT
TRBJ1-1 | TRBV5-1 | - | TRBD1 | CASSSGQGFEAFF | TGCGCCAGCAGCTCCGGACAGGGATTTGAAGCTTTCTTT
TRBJ1-1 | TRBV4-2 | - | - | CASSQDYPGEGGEAFF | TGTGCCAGCAGCCAAGATTACCCGGGGGAAGGTGGTGAAGCTTTCTTT
TRBJ1-5 | TRBV6-5 | - | TRBD1 | CASRGTAETYQPQHF | TGTGCCAGCAGGGGGACAGCCGAGACCTATCAGCCCCAGCATTTT
TRBJ2-7 | TRBV6-1 | - | - | CASSVRRRGGPLSSPSEQYF | TGTGCCAGCAGTGTAAGAAGACGGGGAGGTCCATTATCCTCTCCTAGCGAGCAGTACTTC
TRBJ2-7 | TRBV6-1 | - | - | CASRRTGGTYEQYF | TGTGCCAGTCGGAGGACAGGCGGGACCTACGAGCAGTACTTC
TRBJ1-3 | TRBV18 | - | - | CASSPVSDSGNTIYF | TGTGCCAGCTCACCAGTGAGCGACTCTGGAAACACCATATATTTT
TRBJ1-1 | TRBV9 | - | TRBD1 | CASSVDRGPKNTEAFF | TGTGCCAGCAGCGTAGACAGGGGGCCCAAGAACACTGAAGCTTTCTTT
TRBJ2-5 | TRBV12-5 | - | TRBD1 | CASGFTDRGETQYF | TGTGCTAGTGGTTTCACGGACAGGGGAGAGACCCAGTACTTC
TRBJ2-5 | TRBV11-3 | - | TRBD1 | CASSLGPQGAKETQYF | TGTGCCAGCAGCTTAGGCCCACAGGGGGCTAAAGAGACCCAGTACTTC
TRBJ2-7 | TRBV7-6 | - | TRBD2 | CASSPGLAGKQYF | TGTGCCAGCAGCCCCGGACTAGCGGGCAAGCAGTACTTC
TRBJ1-2 | TRBV6-5 | few | - | CASRPGLETSYGYTF | TGTGCCAGCAGGCCGGGACTGGAGACGTCTTATGGCTACACCTTC
TRBJ2-1 | TRBV7-3 | - | - | CASSSSVGHHEQFF | TGTGCCAGCAGCTCATCAGTAGGACATCATGAGCAGTTCTTC
TRBJ1-2 | TRBV5-1 | - | TRBD1 | CASSLGGPSQGAGYTF | TGCGCCAGCAGCTTGGGAGGGCCGAGCCAGGGGGCTGGCTACACCTTC
TRBJ2-1 | TRBV5-1 | - | TRBD1 | CASSYNDRGVYNEQFF | TGCGCCAGCAGTTACAATGACAGGGGGGTCTACAATGAGCAGTTCTTC
TRBJ2-5 | TRBV7-2 | - | - | CASSLSFQRGGETQYF | TGTGCCAGCAGCTTAAGTTTCCAGCGAGGGGGAGAGACCCAGTACTTC
TRBJ2-7 | TRBV7-8 | - | TRBD1 | CASSSGTGTSSYEQYF | TGTGCCAGCAGCTCGGGGACAGGGACGAGCTCCTACGAGCAGTACTTC
TRBJ1-2 | TRBV9 | once | - | CASSQTANYGYTF | TGTGCCAGCAGCCAGACAGCTAACTATGGCTACACCTTC